This TCR beta chain emerged from a study of blood T cell repertoires in COVID-19. Profiling relied on immunoSEQ multiplex PCR, and the TCRdb table lists in-frame clones only, not all of them. The sample holds roughly 250,000 clones, roughly 80% seen once. Trimming removed 4 bases at V and 5 bases at J, with 12 bases between. The CDR3 sequence is 13 residues long. The germline CDR1 and CDR2 sequences are LNHDA and SQIVND (reference sequence). This receptor was obtained from a woman aged 45 to 65 with acute or convalescent COVID-19. Source material: peripheral blood. The chain recombines TRBV19 with TRBJ2-7; D is unresolved. The CDR3 loop reads CASSTSDINEQYF. CDR3 DNA: TGTGCCAGTAGTACCTCTGACATAAACGAGCAGTACTTC.